Listed below are T cell receptor beta chains from one sample, sequenced in a study of cytomegalovirus exposure and HLA in healthy donors. Sequencing was performed with immunoSEQ multiplex PCR; in TCRdb, only in-frame clones are kept and a portion is missing. The sample includes over 100,000 clones, 76% of them seen just once. The specimen sequenced was PBMCs. The receptors stem from a woman in her forties or fifties in good health and CMV-seropositive. Both conserved end residues are part of each CDR3. D genes are given only for firm matches. Size tells how often a clone was seen (once, few, many) or the class of an expanded clone, and some rows leave it out.

cdr3_nt,cdr3_aa,d_call,clone_size,v_call,j_call
TGTGCTAGTGGTCCCGGACTGGCAGATACGCAGTATTTT,CASGPGLADTQYF,NA,NA,TRBV12-5,TRBJ2-3
TGTGCCAGCAGCCAAGGACTAGCGGGAATAGAGACCCAGTACTTC,CASSQGLAGIETQYF,TRBD2,NA,TRBV14,TRBJ2-5
TGCAGCGCGGTCGAGAACCTAAATGAAAAACTGTTTTTT,CSAVENLNEKLFF,NA,few,TRBV29-1,TRBJ1-4
TGTGCCAGCAGCTTAGTTACAGGGGGCGGTAATGAAAAACTGTTTTTT,CASSLVTGGGNEKLFF,TRBD1,few,TRBV7-8,TRBJ1-4
TGTGCCAGCAGTTTGGGGCGGTACACAGATACGCAGTATTTT,CASSLGRYTDTQYF,NA,NA,TRBV27,TRBJ2-3
TGTGCCAGCAGCCCGACGCTAGCGGGGGTCACCTACGAGCAGTACTTC,CASSPTLAGVTYEQYF,TRBD2,NA,TRBV7-9,TRBJ2-7
TGTGCCATCAGACTTGCCACAGACTCACCCCTCCACTTT,CAIRLATDSPLHF,NA,few,TRBV10-3,TRBJ1-6
TGTGCCAGCAGCCCTCTTAACAGGGGAGGGTACTTC,CASSPLNRGGYF,NA,NA,TRBV11-2,TRBJ2-7
TGTGCCAGCAGCTTAGGATCCCAACTCGACTACAATGAGCAGTTCTTC,CASSLGSQLDYNEQFF,NA,NA,TRBV7-6,TRBJ2-1
TGTGCCAGCAGCTTGGACAGGGCAGATACGCAGTATTTT,CASSLDRADTQYF,TRBD1,NA,TRBV7-8,TRBJ2-3
TGCGCCAGCAGTCCAGGAGGCCCCACAGATACGCAGTATTTT,CASSPGGPTDTQYF,NA,NA,TRBV4-3,TRBJ2-3
TGCGCCAGCAGCCAAGAGCCGGGACTAGCGGACGGAGAACGACACTACAATGAGCAGTTCTTC,CASSQEPGLADGERHYNEQFF,TRBD2,NA,TRBV4-3,TRBJ2-1
TGTGCCAGCAGCCCCGCTAGCGGGGGAGTCAACAATGAGCAGTTCTTC,CASSPASGGVNNEQFF,TRBD2,NA,TRBV13,TRBJ2-1
TGTGCCAGCAGCTTAAGGGGAGGTGGGGACAGGGGCCACGAGCAGTACTTC,CASSLRGGGDRGHEQYF,TRBD1,NA,TRBV7-3,TRBJ2-7
TGTGCCACCAGCAGAGGGGCCAGGCGGAACACCGGGGAGCTGTTTTTT,CATSRGARRNTGELFF,NA,NA,TRBV15,TRBJ2-2
TGTGCCAGCTCCCTCTCTGCGGGACTCCGGGAAGGTGAGCAGTTCTTC,CASSLSAGLREGEQFF,NA,NA,TRBV19,TRBJ2-1
TGTGCCAGCGCGCCGGGGACTAGCAGGCCTCAAGAGACCCAGTACTTC,CASAPGTSRPQETQYF,TRBD2,NA,TRBV7-8,TRBJ2-5
TGTGCCAGCAGCACCGGGACAGGGGGCCAAGAGACCCAGTACTTC,CASSTGTGGQETQYF,TRBD1,NA,TRBV11-1,TRBJ2-5
TGTGCCAGCAGCGTATTCAGGAGGGGAGGGGAGCTGTTTTTT,CASSVFRRGGELFF,NA,NA,TRBV9,TRBJ2-2
TGTGCCAGCAGCTATAAGGGACAGCGAAACACCATATATTTT,CASSYKGQRNTIYF,TRBD1,NA,TRBV13,TRBJ1-3
TGTGCCAGCAGGCGACAGGGGGGGGGTGAAAAACTGTTTTTT,CASRRQGGGEKLFF,TRBD1,once,TRBV27,TRBJ1-4
TGTGCCAGCTTCCAGACTAGCGAGGACCCTCGAGAGACCCAGTACTTC,CASFQTSEDPRETQYF,TRBD2,NA,TRBV9,TRBJ2-5
TGTGCCAGCAGCTTGGGTGCGGGGACGGGGAATGAGCAGTTCTTC,CASSLGAGTGNEQFF,NA,NA,TRBV5-4,TRBJ2-1
TGCGCCAGCAGTAAGGGGGCGGGATCACCCCTCCACTTT,CASSKGAGSPLHF,TRBD1,NA,TRBV5-1,TRBJ1-6
TGTGCCAGTAGGGGGGGGGTCACTGGAAACACCATATATTTT,CASRGGVTGNTIYF,NA,NA,TRBV13,TRBJ1-3
TGTGCCAGCTCACCAGGACAGGGCGGAATGCACACCATATATTTT,CASSPGQGGMHTIYF,TRBD1,NA,TRBV18,TRBJ1-3
TGTCCCCTTGACAGGGAGAAAAACATTCAGTACTTC,CPLDREKNIQYF,TRBD1,NA,TRBV14,TRBJ2-4
TGTGCCAGCAGCTTGGCTGGGGGGGAGGAGACCCAGTACTTC,CASSLAGGEETQYF,TRBD2,NA,TRBV5-6,TRBJ2-5
TGTGCCAGCAGTTTAGCGGCGGGGTACGAGCAGTACTTC,CASSLAAGYEQYF,NA,NA,TRBV27,TRBJ2-7
TGTGCCAGCAGTGCGTCCTATGGCTACACCTTC,CASSASYGYTF,NA,NA,TRBV2,TRBJ1-2
TGTGCCAGCAGCTGGGGAGCGGCATCGAACACCGGGGAGCTGTTTTTT,CASSWGAASNTGELFF,NA,NA,TRBV5-4,TRBJ2-2